Listed below are T cell receptor beta chains from one sample, sequenced in a study of prognosis after radiotherapy for stage I lung cancer. Each CDR3 protein is one row after TCRdb ran MiXCR on the multiplex PCR reads. Of over 45,000 distinct CDR3 sequences detected, about 25% appear once; the ten largest clones hold about 7.5%. This sample comprised PBMCs, obtained before or after stereotactic body radiation therapy (not recorded which). These receptors all come from a donor aged 50 or older with non-small cell lung cancer. Each CDR3 is given with its conserved first and last residue. D genes are given only for firm matches. Clone size is not always given. Where it is, it says once, few, many or a class for expanded clones.

>TRBD2|TRBV19|many|TRBJ2-5
CASSIGGGETRYF
TGTGCCAGTAGTATTGGGGGGGGAGAGACCCGGTACTTC
>TRBD1|TRBV18|many|TRBJ1-2
CASLPGQGTYGYTF
TGTGCCAGCTTACCGGGACAGGGGACCTATGGCTACACCTTC
>-|TRBV24-1|many|TRBJ2-5
CATANGETQYF
TGTGCCACCGCTAATGGGGAGACCCAGTACTTC
>-|TRBV7-2|many|TRBJ2-3
CASSLSQVELDTQYF
TGTGCCAGCAGCTTATCTCAGGTCGAACTGGATACGCAGTATTTT
>TRBD1|TRBV7-8|many|TRBJ1-2
CASSLGDRPYGYTF
TGTGCCAGCAGCTTAGGGGACAGGCCCTATGGCTACACCTTC
>TRBD1|TRBV20-1|many|TRBJ2-7
CSAYRPGQGANEQYF
TGCAGTGCTTATCGCCCGGGACAGGGGGCAAACGAGCAGTACTTC
>-|TRBV6-1|-|TRBJ2-2
CASSEWEAGSTGELFF
TGTGCCAGCAGTGAATGGGAGGCCGGAAGCACCGGGGAGCTGTTTTTT
>-|TRBV27|large|TRBJ2-1
CASSLWTASYNEQFF
TGTGCCAGCAGTTTATGGACAGCTTCCTACAATGAGCAGTTCTTC
>-|TRBV6-1|-|TRBJ2-7
CACSEVQSLSYEQYF
TGTGCCTGCAGTGAAGTACAGAGCCTCTCCTACGAGCAGTACTTC
>-|TRBV4-1|many|TRBJ1-3
CASSQSRLISGNTIYF
TGCGCCAGCAGCCAATCTAGACTGATCTCTGGAAACACCATATATTTT
>-|TRBV6-5|-|TRBJ1-5
CASSYWRARNTNQPQHF
TGTGCCAGCAGTTACTGGCGCGCCCGTAATACCAATCAGCCCCAGCATTTT
>-|TRBV5-5|many|TRBJ1-2
CASSLGLGDRSRGYTF
TGTGCCAGCAGCTTGGGATTGGGGGATAGGTCTCGTGGCTACACCTTC
>-|TRBV6-2/TRBV6-3|many|TRBJ1-1
CASSYDSEAFF
TGTGCCAGCAGTTACGACAGTGAAGCTTTCTTT
>-|TRBV6-2/TRBV6-3|many|TRBJ2-5
CASSPIGAGQETQYF
TGTGCCAGCAGCCCCATCGGGGCAGGCCAAGAGACCCAGTACTTC
>-|TRBV5-5|-|TRBJ1-2
CANNLVGIDGYTF
TGTGCCAACAACTTGGTGGGGATCGATGGCTACACCTTC
>-|TRBV4-1|many|TRBJ1-5
CASSQASNDQPQHF
TGCGCCAGCAGCCAAGCTTCAAATGATCAGCCCCAGCATTTT
>-|TRBV20-1|-|TRBJ1-1
CSARDRYEEDTEAFF
TGCAGTGCTAGAGACCGATACGAGGAGGACACTGAAGCTTTCTTT
>-|TRBV7-9|many|TRBJ2-2
CASSLLGRTGELFF
TGTGCCAGCAGCTTATTAGGGAGAACCGGGGAGCTGTTTTTT
>-|TRBV28|many|TRBJ1-5
CASRRWPGYRDNQPQHF
TGTGCCAGCAGGCGCTGGCCAGGTTATAGGGACAATCAGCCCCAGCATTTT
>-|TRBV12-3/TRBV12-4|-|TRBJ1-5
CACVWGGSNQPQHF
TGTGCCTGCGTATGGGGGGGGAGCAATCAGCCCCAGCATTTT
>-|TRBV7-2|many|TRBJ2-7
CASSLTGRDYEQYF
TGTGCCAGCAGCTTAACAGGGAGGGACTACGAGCAGTACTTC
>-|TRBV7-2|many|TRBJ2-1
CASSRYNEQFF
TGTGCCAGCAGCCGATACAATGAGCAGTTCTTC
>-|TRBV18|many|TRBJ1-2
CASSPYLQHGLYGYTF
TGTGCCAGCTCACCTTACCTACAACATGGCCTCTATGGCTACACCTTC
>-|TRBV7-9|many|TRBJ2-1
CASSPQGEQFF
TGTGCCAGCAGCCCTCAGGGAGAGCAGTTCTTC
>-|TRBV7-2|many|TRBJ2-3
CASTLTTDTQYF
TGTGCCAGCACCCTGACCACAGATACGCAGTATTTT
>-|TRBV5-1|many|TRBJ1-1
CASSLTLTNTEAFF
TGCGCCAGCAGCTTGACCCTCACGAACACTGAAGCTTTCTTT
>TRBD1|TRBV2|many|TRBJ1-3
CASTRGSGNTIYF
TGTGCCAGCACCAGGGGGTCTGGAAACACCATATATTTT
>TRBD2|TRBV19|many|TRBJ2-1
CASSEGTSVSYNEQFF
TGTGCCAGTAGTGAAGGGACTAGCGTTTCATACAATGAGCAGTTCTTC
>-|TRBV7-2|many|TRBJ2-2
CASSPWVNTGELFF
TGTGCCAGCAGCCCCTGGGTGAACACCGGGGAGCTGTTTTTT
>TRBD1|TRBV27|many|TRBJ1-1
CASSLSGQGTEAFF
TGTGCCAGCAGTTTATCGGGACAGGGGACTGAAGCTTTCTTT
>TRBD1|TRBV30|many|TRBJ2-1
CAWSRGQAGEQFF
TGTGCCTGGAGTAGGGGACAGGCCGGTGAGCAGTTCTTC
>-|TRBV20-1|-|TRBJ2-3
CSARDSREF
TGCAGTGCTAGGGACAGCAGAGAGTTT
>TRBD1|TRBV10-3|many|TRBJ1-5
CAISGDRELQPQHF
TGTGCCATCAGTGGGGACAGGGAGCTACAGCCCCAGCATTTT
>-|TRBV6-1|-|TRBJ2-7
CASSVSVYEHYF
TGTGCCAGCAGTGTGTCGGTGTACGAGCATTACTTC
>TRBD1|TRBV7-9|-|TRBJ1-4
CASSGGGTGVDGKLFF
TGTGCCAGCAGCGGTGGAGGGACAGGGGTGGATGGAAAACTGTTTTTT
>-|TRBV11-1|many|TRBJ2-2
CASSHIAGELFF
TGTGCCAGCAGCCACATCGCGGGGGAGCTGTTTTTT
>-|TRBV29-1|few|TRBJ2-4
CSVEVDRGGIQYF
TGCAGCGTTGAAGTGGACCGAGGAGGCATTCAGTACTTC
>-|TRBV5-1|many|TRBJ1-4
CASSLDGLSNEKLFF
TGCGCCAGCAGCTTGGACGGACTGTCTAATGAAAAACTGTTTTTT
>-|TRBV6-1|many|TRBJ2-5
CASSGEFWGTQYF
TGTGCCAGCAGTGGAGAGTTTTGGGGGACCCAGTACTTC
>-|TRBV7-2|many|TRBJ1-3
CASSLGAGNTIYF
TGTGCCAGCAGCTTAGGGGCAGGAAACACCATATATTTT
>TRBD1|TRBV24-1|many|TRBJ2-7
CATSDSGQGGLNSYEQYF
TGTGCCACCAGTGACTCTGGACAGGGAGGATTAAACTCCTACGAGCAGTACTTC
>-|TRBV6-1|many|TRBJ1-2
CASIRAGRTNYGYTF
TGTGCCAGCATCCGAGCAGGGAGGACTAACTATGGCTACACCTTC
>-|TRBV7-2|-|TRBJ2-5
CASSFARGARGTQYF
TGTGCCAGCAGCTTTGCCCGGGGGGCCCGAGGGACCCAGTACTTC
>-|TRBV5-4|many|TRBJ2-1
CASSFRDSYNEQFF
TGTGCCAGCAGCTTCAGAGACTCCTACAATGAGCAGTTCTTC
>-|TRBV18|many|TRBJ2-7
CASSKGAYEQYF
TGTGCCAGCTCAAAAGGAGCCTACGAGCAGTACTTC
>TRBD1|TRBV19|many|TRBJ1-6
CASSRGTGESPLHF
TGTGCCAGTAGTAGAGGTACAGGGGAATCACCCCTCCACTTT
>-|TRBV28|-|TRBJ1-2
CASSRVGETKYGYTF
TGTGCCAGCAGCCGGGTGGGGGAGACTAAGTATGGCTACACCTTC
>-|TRBV2|many|TRBJ1-2
CASSVDGLRSGYTF
TGTGCCAGCAGCGTCGACGGGCTCCGGAGCGGCTACACCTTC
>-|TRBV2|many|TRBJ1-5
CASSRDPDQPQHF
TGTGCCAGCAGCCGGGACCCAGATCAGCCCCAGCATTTT
>TRBD1|TRBV10-3|many|TRBJ2-3
CAISSRDRFSDTQYF
TGTGCCATCAGTTCAAGGGACAGGTTTTCGGATACGCAGTATTTT
>-|TRBV19|many|TRBJ1-2
CASSITSTGTQWGYTF
TGTGCCAGTAGTATAACCTCGACAGGAACCCAGTGGGGCTACACCTTC
>-|TRBV3-1|many|TRBJ1-4
CASSLRPEGSTNEKLFF
TGTGCCAGCAGCCTCCGACCAGAGGGCTCAACTAATGAAAAACTGTTTTTT